The clone carrying this TCR beta chain was seen once. The authors' processing: By means of reference gene primer amplification, nucleated cell counts were estimated. The method was immunoSEQ multiplex PCR; TCRdb's version includes in-frame clones alone and lacks a portion of them. The D gene and trimming were derived from the DNA, and the V and J assignments and clone size from that table. The table has about 170,000 clones, around 86% seen once. These data belong to a study of blood T cell repertoires in COVID-19. Background on the study: Samples of COVID-19 (acute and convalescent) were obtained from the United States, Italy and Spain.

The CDR3 extends over 14 amino acids. Trimming left V 7 bases short and J 4 bases short, with 15 bases between. Germline CDR1 reads LNHNV; CDR2 reads YYDKDF (reference sequence). The source of this sequence is a woman older than 75 in a cohort sampled during active or convalescent COVID-19. The chain is built from TRBV15 and TRBJ2-3; maybe TRBD1 (6 bases). The material sequenced was peripheral blood. As DNA, the CDR3 is TGTGCCACCAAGTCGTCAGGGGCCCCAGATACGCAGTATTTT. It is translated as CATKSSGAPDTQYF. Looking up the rest from reference TRBV15 and TRBJ2-3 gives the full variable domain: DAMVIQNPRYQVTQFGKPVTLSCSQTLNHNVMYWYQQKSSQAPKLLFHYYDKDFNNEADTPDNFQSRRPNTSFCFLDIRSPGLGDTAMYLCATKSSGAPDTQYFGPGTRLTVL.